This entry lists 28 T cell receptor beta chains sequenced from one sample in a study of glioma-infiltrating T cells. The iRepertoire nested amplicon-rescue multiplex PCR amplified TCR alpha and beta CDR3s from RNA. TCRdb reanalysed the multiplex PCR reads using MiXCR and keeps one entry per CDR3 protein. The data hold about 110,000 distinct CDR3 sequences, with under 30% observed a single time. What was sequenced was glioma tissue, nonneoplastic brain tissue, or PBMCs (not recorded which). The receptors here all came from a human donor with low-grade glioma or glioblastoma, undergoing nonglioma brain surgery, or in good health (not recorded which).

On this clonotype itself: A much larger clonotype is one base distant, so this may be a read error. This chain links TRBV3-1 with TRBJ1-1, with 7 bases lining up with TRBD1. The CDR3 contains 13 residues. J lost 10 bases, V lost 1 base, and 6 bases had no gene match. CDR1 and CDR2 (germline): LGHDT, YNNKEL (reference sequence). CDR3 residues: CASSQADRLSAFF. DNA of the CDR3: TGTGCCAGCAGCCAAGCGGACAGGCTTTCAGCTTTCTTT.

This clonotype was recorded at least ten times. This sequence joins TRBV18 and TRBJ1-1; D call uncertain. Germline V gene sequence: CDR1 KGHSH, CDR2 LQKENI. Trimming cost V 6 bases and J 2 bases, with 10 bases left between them. This CDR3 is 13 amino acids long. For the CDR3, the DNA is TGTGCCAGCTCTCCCCAGCGAAACACTGAAGCTTTCTTT. Translating it yields CASSPQRNTEAFF.

This chain connects TRBV7-3 to TRBJ2-3, with no clear D. The DNA end favors TRBJ1-1, so the J call may be wrong. CDR1 is SGHTA, CDR2 FQGTGA, per germline. The CDR3 totals 13 residues. As DNA, the CDR3 is TGTGCCAGCAGCCCCAAGAGCAACACTGAAGCTTTCTTT. Amino acids: CASSPKSNTEAFF.

With respect to this clonotype: The CDR3 does not end in the conserved phenylalanine or tryptophan, so this is likely a read error. The chain employs TRBV6-2 or TRBV6-3 and TRBJ2-5; D not certain. The germline V gene has CDR1 MNHEY and CDR2 SVGEGT. CDR3 size: 12 residues. CDR3 amino acids: CTSRKYQETQYC. CDR3 coding DNA: TGTACCAGTCGAAAGTACCAAGAGACCCAGTACTGC.

Concerning this clonotype: At one end, the junction sequence differs from germline, possibly due to a read error. The V gene is TRBV20-1, the J gene TRBJ2-1, with TRBD2 identical over 11 bases. This CDR3 is 18 amino acids long. The V gene's germline CDR1 is DFQATT and CDR2 SNEGSKA (reference sequence). Here the CDR3 DNA reads TGCAGTGATAGAGTGACTAGCGGGATTGCTTCCATCTACAATGAGCAGTTCTTC. Amino acid sequence: CSDRVTSGIASIYNEQFF.

This clonotype was picked up many times. The chain combines TRBV24-1 with TRBJ2-2; weak D call: TRBD1 (6 bases). The V end lost 7 bases, the J end lost 8 bases, and 13 bases lay between the germline ends. This CDR3 comprises 13 residues. Germline-derived CDR1 and CDR2 are KGHDR and SFDVKD. CDR3 residues: CATSDQGKGELFF. Written as DNA, the CDR3 is TGTGCCACCAGCGACCAGGGGAAAGGGGAGCTGTTTTTT.

This clonotype has only a few counts. The chain has TRBV4-2 and TRBJ2-5, with D unresolved. The CDR3 has 15 amino acids. Deletions cut 0 bases from V and 2 bases from J, with 10 bases between. CDR1 is LGHNA, CDR2 YNFKEQ, per germline. The CDR3 region is CASSQDQIIQETQYF. Written as DNA, the CDR3 is TGTGCCAGCAGCCAAGATCAGATAATTCAAGAGACCCAGTACTTC.

Only a few counts were recorded for this clonotype. The rearrangement joins TRBV12-3 or TRBV12-4 to TRBJ2-1; TRBD2 agrees at 7 bases. With V trimmed by 6 bases and J by 13 bases, 6 bases remained unmatched. The CDR3 is made up of 11 amino acids. For the CDR3, the DNA is TGTGCCAGCAGGGACTTAGCGGGCCAGTTCTTC. Translating gives CASRDLAGQFF.

This clonotype came up many times. This chain links TRBV28 with TRBJ1-1; D is unresolved. Trimming pared 6 bases from V and 1 base from J, leaving 9 bases between. CDR1 is MDHEN and CDR2 is SYDVKM in the germline V gene. There are 13 residues in the CDR3. The CDR3 DNA sequence: TGTGCCAGCAGATCGACACAGAACACTGAAGCTTTCTTT. Its protein is CASRSTQNTEAFF.

This clonotype was detected ten times or more. V usage is TRBV7-9 and J usage is TRBJ2-5, with D tentatively TRBD1 (8 bases). Looked up from germline, CDR1 is SEHNR and CDR2 is FQNEAQ (reference sequence). Deletions cut 4 bases from V and 4 bases from J, with 16 bases between. The CDR3 is made up of 15 amino acids. CDR3 bases: TGTGCCAGCAGCTCCAACAGGGGGGGGCGAGAGACCCAGTACTTC. Its translation is CASSSNRGGRETQYF.

This clonotype was detected ten times or more. This sequence joins TRBV12-3 or TRBV12-4 and TRBJ2-3; 11 nucleotides match TRBD1. The CDR3 has 16 amino acids. V trimming: 4 bases; J trimming: 4 bases; junction bases outside the gene matches: 7. CDR3 in DNA: TGTGCCAGCAGTTCCAGGACAGGGGGCTTACCAGATACGCAGTATTTT. This sequence encodes CASSSRTGGLPDTQYF.

In this sample, this clonotype turned up many times. The chain recombines TRBV28 with TRBJ1-2; perhaps TRBD1 as D (5 bases). Germline loops: CDR1 MDHEN, CDR2 SYDVKM. The CDR3 extends over 15 amino acids. V lost 2 bases to trimming and J lost 3 bases, with 13 bases between them. The CDR3 loop reads CASSLAGREDYGYTF. As DNA, the CDR3 is TGTGCCAGCAGTTTAGCGGGCAGGGAGGACTATGGCTACACCTTC.

By share of the sample, this clonotype is medium-sized. The V and J genes are TRBV6-1 and TRBJ1-6, with no clear D. The CDR3 covers 14 residues. Trimming shortened V by 3 bases and J by 7 bases, and 10 bases separated the two germline ends. Germline V CDR1 and CDR2: MNHNS, SASEGT. CDR3 in DNA: TGTGCCAGCAGTGACCGCTGGACGAATTCACCCCTCCACTTT. Its translation is CASSDRWTNSPLHF.

This rearrangement joins TRBV12-3 or TRBV12-4 to TRBJ2-1; D not resolved. V lost 6 bases and J 4 bases, leaving 7 bases between the germline ends. This CDR3 comprises 12 residues. CDR3: CASSPTYNEQFF. The CDR3 nucleotides are TGTGCCAGCAGCCCTACATACAATGAGCAGTTCTTC.

In this sample, this clonotype turned up a few times. V gene TRBV16 combines with J gene TRBJ1-1; tentatively, D is TRBD1 (5 bases). V lost 1 base to trimming and J lost 6 bases, with 18 bases between them. The CDR3 has 16 amino acids. Germline loops: CDR1 KGHSY, CDR2 FQNENV. The CDR3 sequence is CASSQWGRGDNAEAFF. In nucleotides, the CDR3 is TGTGCCAGCAGCCAATGGGGAAGGGGCGATAACGCTGAAGCTTTCTTT.

To note about this clonotype: This may stem from a read error, because a much larger clone lies one nucleotide away. The chain couples TRBV5-1 to TRBJ1-1; no clear D gene. The length of the CDR3 is 14 residues. The germline CDR1 and CDR2 sequences are SGHRS and YFSETQ. CDR3 sequence (DNA): TGCGCCGGCAGTCCAAGTCCGACCGGCTCTGAAGCTTTCTTT. Amino acids: CAGSPSPTGSEAFF.

In regard to this clonotype: A clone one base away is much larger, so this may be a read error. This chain links TRBV7-3 with TRBJ2-7; 8 positions match TRBD1. The CDR3 runs to 15 residues. V lost 3 bases, J lost 4 bases, and 8 bases stayed unmatched. Germline loops: CDR1 SGHTA, CDR2 FQGTGA. DNA of the CDR3: TGTGCCAGCAGCTTCGAAGGACAGGGCTCTTACGAGCAGTACTTC. The encoded protein is CASSFEGQGSYEQYF.

The chain couples TRBV7-3 to TRBJ2-7, with D possibly TRBD2 on 5 matching bases. The end of the DNA aligns better with TRBJ2-1, so the J call may be wrong. Germline CDR1 and CDR2: SGHTA and FQGTGA. The CDR3 runs to 13 residues. The CDR3 bases are TGTGCCAGCAGCTTAGGACTTGCCGGCGAGCAGTTCTTC. Translating it yields CASSLGLAGEQFF.

This clonotype appeared many times. The chain joins TRBV29-1 to TRBJ1-2; D remains ambiguous. With 8 bases removed from V and 1 base from J, the gap between germline ends came to 14 bases. The CDR3 runs 13 residues. Germline-derived CDR1 and CDR2 are SQVTM and ANQGSEA. CDR3 coding DNA: TGCAGCCTCTCTACGGATCTTAACTATGGCTACACCTTC. This sequence encodes CSLSTDLNYGYTF. Using reference TRBV29-1 and TRBJ1-2 for the parts outside the CDR3, the full variable domain is SAVISQKPSRDICQRGTSLTIQCQVDSQVTMMFWYRQQPGQSLTLIATANQGSEATYESGFVIDKFPISRPNLTFSTLTVSNMSPEDSSIYLCSLSTDLNYGYTFGSGTRLTVV.

This clonotype was found many times. The V gene is TRBV20-1, the J gene TRBJ1-1; D gene ambiguous. V lost 6 bases, J lost 10 bases, and 18 bases lay in between. This CDR3 comprises 12 residues. Germline CDR1 reads DFQATT; CDR2 reads SNEGSKA (reference sequence). CDR3: CSAQRVQDRAFF. In nucleotides, the CDR3 is TGCAGTGCCCAGAGGGTCCAGGACCGAGCTTTCTTT.

This clonotype appeared many times. The genes are TRBV9 and TRBJ1-1; D is ambiguous. V was trimmed by 0 bases and J by 5 bases, leaving 8 bases between them. Germline CDR1 SGDLS, CDR2 YYNGEE. The CDR3 has 13 residues. CDR3 DNA sequence: TGTGCCAGCAGCGTAGACTCTGGGACTGAAGCTTTCTTT. Protein: CASSVDSGTEAFF.

The sample holds many counts of this clonotype. The chain combines TRBV24-1 with TRBJ2-3; TRBD1 aligns across 9 bases. The V segment lost 1 base and the J segment 6 bases; nucleotides outside the gene matches: 4. The CDR3 is made up of 15 amino acids. Looked up from germline, CDR1 is KGHDR and CDR2 is SFDVKD. The CDR3, as DNA: TGTGCCACCAGTGATTTCGGGACAGGGATGGATACGCAGTATTTT. It yields the protein CATSDFGTGMDTQYF.

This clonotype was detected ten times or more. The chain combines TRBV2 with TRBJ1-5, with D perhaps TRBD1 (5 bases). V lost 3 bases and J lost 3, with 6 bases in between. This CDR3 contains 13 residues. The germline gives CDR1 SNHLY, CDR2 FYNNEI. Here the CDR3 DNA reads TGTGCCAGCAGTGAGACAGTCAATCAGCCCCAGCATTTT. Translation: CASSETVNQPQHF.

The rearrangement joins TRBV29-1 to TRBJ2-1, with D perhaps matching TRBD2 (6 bases). Germline V gene data show CDR1 as SQVTM and CDR2 as ANQGSEA. V was clipped by 7 bases and J by 1 base, with 14 bases between them. The CDR3 sequence is 14 residues long. CDR3 bases: TGCAGCGGAACTAGACTAGTTTCCTACAATGAGCAGTTCTTC. This codes for CSGTRLVSYNEQFF.

The genes are TRBV14 and TRBJ1-1; D unresolved. V was clipped by 5 bases and J by 4 bases, with 14 bases between them. The CDR3 loop spans 14 amino acids. Germline V CDR1 and CDR2: SGHDN, FVKESK. This CDR3 is CASSEAERGTEAFF. CDR3 bases: TGTGCCAGCAGCGAAGCAGAGAGAGGCACTGAAGCTTTCTTT.

This clonotype was counted ten times or more. The rearrangement links TRBV30 to TRBJ1-1; weak D call: TRBD1 (5 bases). Trimming removed 8 bases at V and 1 base at J, with 14 bases between. CDR3 size: 13 residues. CDR1 is GTSNPN, CDR2 SVGIG, per germline (reference sequence). CDR3 nucleotides: TGTGCCAGGGCCTCGCAGGGGAACACTGAAGCTTTCTTT. The encoded protein is CARASQGNTEAFF. The full variable domain, completed using reference TRBV30 and TRBJ1-1, is SQTIHQWPATLVQPVGSPLSLECTVEGTSNPNLYWYRQAAGRGLQLLFYSVGIGQISSEVPQNLSASRPQDRQFILSSKKLLLSDSGFYLCARASQGNTEAFFGQGTRLTVV.

A word on this clonotype: The junction departs from the called germline gene at one end, perhaps through a read error. J is TRBJ1-1 and V is TRBV18; D is ambiguous. This CDR3 is built from 12 residues. The germline V gene has CDR1 KGHSH and CDR2 LQKENI. CDR3 residues: CASSTGPAEAFF. DNA for the CDR3: TGTGCCAGCTCTACCGGGCCCGCTGAGGCTTTCTTT.

In its sample, this clonotype was seen many times. V usage is TRBV3-1 and J usage is TRBJ2-1; D remains ambiguous. The CDR3 spans 14 residues. The germline CDR1 and CDR2 sequences are LGHDT and YNNKEL (reference sequence). Trimming took 10 bases from V and 8 from J, leaving 21 bases between them. The CDR3 bases are TGTGCCACCCAGCCAAGAGACCTCTATGATGAGCAGTTCTTC. This sequence encodes CATQPRDLYDEQFF.